These 21 T cell receptor beta chains were all obtained from the same sample, sequenced in a study of CXCR3-negative and CXCR3-positive naive CD8 T cells. Their antigen targets remain unknown. Study outcomes and limitations: Higher TRB CDR3 hydrophobicity marked CXCR3-positive naive cells relative to CXCR3-negative naive cells.

cDNA libraries for TRB were generated by 5' RACE incorporating UMI labels. Following a re-call of the 5' RACE reads, TCRdb has one entry per CDR3 protein and lacks DNA. This repertoire includes 80,000 to 100,000 distinct CDR3 sequences. The specimen was naive CXCR3+ CD8+ T cells from blood. Indicated subset: CD45RO-CCR7+CD27+CD95- naive CD8+ T cells expressing CXCR3 (TNR3+). These receptors were taken from a human donor in good health. Some clones in this sample may be carry-over from other donors' samples.

V is TRBV15 and J is TRBJ1-6. CDR3 size: 14 residues. Germline-derived CDR1 and CDR2 are LNHNV and YYDKDF (reference sequence). CDR3 residues: CATSRDLANSPLHF.

V is TRBV12-3 or TRBV12-4 and J is TRBJ2-7. The CDR3 extends over 12 amino acids. CDR3 in amino acids: CASSLDTTEQYF.

This chain connects TRBV29-1 to TRBJ2-7; with no DNA, the TCRdb D assignment of TRBD2 cannot be verified. Germline V CDR1 and CDR2: SQVTM, ANQGSEA. CDR3 length: 13 residues. The CDR3: CTVTSGASYEQYF.

This chain connects TRBV7-6 to TRBJ1-5. CDR3 length: 11 amino acids. Germline lookup yields CDR1 SGHVS and CDR2 FNYEAQ. The CDR3 is CASSLTGPPHF.

The chain links TRBV7-6 to TRBJ2-7; lacking DNA, the TRBD2 call made by TCRdb goes unchecked. Germline-derived CDR1 and CDR2 are SGHVS and FNYEAQ. There are 15 residues in the CDR3. The CDR3 sequence is CASSLEVGDFYEQYF. Variable domain in full (rest from reference TRBV7-6 and TRBJ2-7): GAGVSQSPRYKVTKRGQDVALRCDPISGHVSLYWYRQALGQGPEFLTYFNYEAQQDKSGLPNDRFSAERPEGSISTLTIQRTEQRDSAMYRCASSLEVGDFYEQYFGPGTRLTVT.

The chain uses TRBV6-6 and TRBJ2-4; no DNA is available, so the TRBD2 call from TCRdb remains unchecked. Looked up from germline, CDR1 is MNHNY and CDR2 is SVGAGI (reference sequence). The CDR3 is 15 amino acids. The CDR3 spells CACSSLPSSKNIQYF.

This chain links TRBV25-1 with TRBJ1-6; TCRdb reports TRBD1, a call that lacks DNA to check it against. CDR1 is MGHDK, CDR2 SYGVNS, per germline. The CDR3 runs 19 residues. CDR3 loop: CASSEYFIGSGQNNSPLHF. Full variable domain (rest looked up from reference TRBV25-1 and TRBJ1-6): EADIYQTPRYLVIGTGKKITLECSQTMGHDKMYWYQQDPGMELHLIHYSYGVNSTEKGDLSSESTVSRIRTEHFPLTLESARPSHTSQYLCASSEYFIGSGQNNSPLHFGNGTRLTVT.

J is TRBJ2-1 and V is TRBV29-1; the TCRdb D gene call, TRBD2, has no DNA to confirm it. Germline-derived CDR1 and CDR2 are SQVTM and ANQGSEA. This CDR3 comprises 13 residues. Here the CDR3 reads CSAPTRTYNEQFF.

The V and J genes are TRBV29-1 and TRBJ2-3; TCRdb returns TRBD2, unconfirmable since there is no DNA. This CDR3 has 13 residues. Germline CDR1 SQVTM, CDR2 ANQGSEA. The CDR3 loop reads CSASEAEADTQYF.

V usage is TRBV4-1 and J usage is TRBJ2-7; the TCRdb D gene call, TRBD2, has no DNA to confirm it. The CDR3 is made up of 15 amino acids. Germline V gene data show CDR1 as MGHRA and CDR2 as YSYEKL. The CDR3 is CASSQDGTATYEQYF.

V and J are TRBV21-1 and TRBJ2-7; TCRdb names TRBD1, which stays unverified in the absence of DNA. TRBV21-1 constitutes a pseudogene. The CDR3 covers 15 residues. The CDR3 loop is CASSLFRDRVHEQYF.

The chain combines TRBV29-1 with TRBJ1-2. Germline V gene lookup returns CDR1 SQVTM and CDR2 ANQGSEA. The CDR3 totals 13 residues. CDR3 amino acids: CSVEDQWDYGYTF.

The V call is TRBV11-1, the J call TRBJ2-1. The CDR3 has 13 amino acids. Germline lookup yields CDR1 SGHAT and CDR2 FQDESV (reference sequence). The chain's CDR3 is CASSFENSNEQFF.

The CDR3: CASSPPNGELFF. V gene TRBV5-1 combines with J gene TRBJ2-2; TCRdb outputs TRBD1, but without DNA this stays unchecked. The CDR3 sequence is 12 residues long. CDR1 is SGHRS and CDR2 is YFSETQ in the germline V gene.

V and J are TRBV12-3 or TRBV12-4 and TRBJ2-2; TCRdb names TRBD1, which stays unverified in the absence of DNA. This CDR3 comprises 16 residues. CDR3 in amino acids: CASTTDLGLNTGELFF.

This sequence joins TRBV28 and TRBJ2-2; TCRdb names TRBD1, which stays unverified in the absence of DNA. The CDR3 runs 15 residues. In germline, CDR1 is MDHEN, CDR2 SYDVKM. The CDR3 loop is CASSTRGQGDRELFF.

The rearrangement links TRBV4-1 to TRBJ1-1. CDR1 is MGHRA and CDR2 is YSYEKL in the germline V gene. The CDR3 contains 15 residues. The CDR3 here is CASSSRMDRNTEAFF.

This chain uses TRBV27 with TRBJ2-1. CDR3 size: 11 residues. Germline values: CDR1 MNHEY, CDR2 SMNVEV (reference sequence). This CDR3 is CASSLEHEQFF.

The chain joins TRBV15 to TRBJ2-7; TCRdb selects TRBD1, and the lack of DNA leaves this call unchecked. CDR1 and CDR2 (germline): LNHNV, YYDKDF (reference sequence). The CDR3 covers 15 residues. The CDR3 region is CATSRVDRGHYEQYF.

The rearrangement links TRBV4-1 to TRBJ1-5. This CDR3 comprises 14 residues. Germline V CDR1 and CDR2: MGHRA, YSYEKL. The chain's CDR3 is CASSPPRSNQPQHF.

V gene TRBV4-3 combines with J gene TRBJ1-5; TCRdb selects TRBD1, and the lack of DNA leaves this call unchecked. The CDR3 totals 16 residues. Germline loops: CDR1 LGHNA, CDR2 YSLEER. The CDR3 loop reads CASSQDFPGSNQPQHF.